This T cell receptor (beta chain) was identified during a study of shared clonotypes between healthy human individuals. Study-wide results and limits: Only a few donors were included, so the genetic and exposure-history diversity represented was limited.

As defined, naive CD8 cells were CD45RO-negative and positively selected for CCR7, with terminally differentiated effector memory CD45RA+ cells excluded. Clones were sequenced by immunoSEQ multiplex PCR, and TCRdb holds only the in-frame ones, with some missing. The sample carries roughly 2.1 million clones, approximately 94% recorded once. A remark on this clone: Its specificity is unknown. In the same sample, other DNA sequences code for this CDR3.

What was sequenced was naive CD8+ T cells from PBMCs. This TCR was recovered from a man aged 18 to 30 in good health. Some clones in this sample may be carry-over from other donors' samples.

The CDR3 nucleotides are TGTGCCAGCTCACCGGACCGAGGCACCTACGAGCAGTACTTC. Amino acids: CASSPDRGTYEQYF. The chain recombines TRBV18 with TRBJ2-7; D call uncertain. This CDR3 contains 14 residues. Per germline, CDR1 KGHSH and CDR2 LQKENI. V was cut by 3 bases and J by 2 bases, with 11 bases left in between.